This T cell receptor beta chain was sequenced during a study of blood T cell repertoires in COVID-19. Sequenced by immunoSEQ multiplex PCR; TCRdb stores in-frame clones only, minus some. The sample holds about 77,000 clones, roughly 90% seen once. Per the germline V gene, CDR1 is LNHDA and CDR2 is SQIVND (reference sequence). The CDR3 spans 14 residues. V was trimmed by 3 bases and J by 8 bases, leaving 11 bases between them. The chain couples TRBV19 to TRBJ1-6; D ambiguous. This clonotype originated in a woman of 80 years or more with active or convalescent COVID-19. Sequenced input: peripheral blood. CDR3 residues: CASSIWARDSPLHF. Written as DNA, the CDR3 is TGTGCCAGTAGTATTTGGGCGAGGGATTCACCCCTCCACTTT.